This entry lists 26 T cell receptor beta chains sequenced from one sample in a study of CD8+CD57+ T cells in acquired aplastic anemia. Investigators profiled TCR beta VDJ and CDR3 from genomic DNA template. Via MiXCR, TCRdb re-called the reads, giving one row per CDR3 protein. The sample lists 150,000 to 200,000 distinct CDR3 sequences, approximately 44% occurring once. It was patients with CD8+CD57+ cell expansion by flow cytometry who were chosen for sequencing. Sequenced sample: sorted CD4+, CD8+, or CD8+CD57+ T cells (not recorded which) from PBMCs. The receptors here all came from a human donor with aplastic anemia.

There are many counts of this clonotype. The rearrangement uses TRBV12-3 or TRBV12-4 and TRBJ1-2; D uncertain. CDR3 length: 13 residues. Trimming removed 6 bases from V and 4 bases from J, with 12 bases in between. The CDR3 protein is CASRIGSSYGYTF. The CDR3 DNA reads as TGTGCCAGCAGGATAGGATCCAGCTATGGCTACACCTTC.

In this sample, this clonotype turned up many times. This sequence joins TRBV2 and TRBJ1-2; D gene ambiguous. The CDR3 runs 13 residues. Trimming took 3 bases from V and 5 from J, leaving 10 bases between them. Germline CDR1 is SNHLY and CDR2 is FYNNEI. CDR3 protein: CASSERREYGYTF. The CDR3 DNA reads TGTGCCAGCAGTGAGAGAAGGGAGTATGGCTACACCTTC.

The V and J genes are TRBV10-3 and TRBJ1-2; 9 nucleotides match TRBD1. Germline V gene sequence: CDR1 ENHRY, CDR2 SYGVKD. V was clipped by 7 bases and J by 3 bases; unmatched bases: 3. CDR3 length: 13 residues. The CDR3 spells CAIKGTGHYGYTF. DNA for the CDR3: TGTGCCATCAAGGGGACAGGGCACTATGGCTACACCTTC.

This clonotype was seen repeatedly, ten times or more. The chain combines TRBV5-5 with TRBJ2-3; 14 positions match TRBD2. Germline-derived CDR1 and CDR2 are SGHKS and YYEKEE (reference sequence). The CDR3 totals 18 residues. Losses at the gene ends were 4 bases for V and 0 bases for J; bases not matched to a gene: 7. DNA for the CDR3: TGTGCCAGCAGCGCCGGACTAGCGGGGGGCGTTAGCACAGATACGCAGTATTTT. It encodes CASSAGLAGGVSTDTQYF. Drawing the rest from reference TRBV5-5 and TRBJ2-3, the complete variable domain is DAGVTQSPTHLIKTRGQQVTLRCSPISGHKSVSWYQQVLGQGPQFIFQYYEKEERGRGNFPDRFSARQFPNYSSELNVNALLLGDSALYLCASSAGLAGGVSTDTQYFGPGTRLTVL.

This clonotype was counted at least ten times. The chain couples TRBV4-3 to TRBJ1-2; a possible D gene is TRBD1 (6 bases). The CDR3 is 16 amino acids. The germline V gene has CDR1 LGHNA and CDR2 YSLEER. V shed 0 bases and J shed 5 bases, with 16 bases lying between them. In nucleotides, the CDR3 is TGCGCCAGCAGCCAAGATGCTGCCGTGGGGACATATGGCTACACCTTC. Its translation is CASSQDAAVGTYGYTF.

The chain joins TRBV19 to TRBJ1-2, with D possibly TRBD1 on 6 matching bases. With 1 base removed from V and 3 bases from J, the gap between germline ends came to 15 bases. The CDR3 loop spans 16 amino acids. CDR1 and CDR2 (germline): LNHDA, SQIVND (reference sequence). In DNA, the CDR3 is TGTGCCAGTAGTATAGTTGGCCAGGGGAGAGACTATGGCTACACCTTC. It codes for CASSIVGQGRDYGYTF.

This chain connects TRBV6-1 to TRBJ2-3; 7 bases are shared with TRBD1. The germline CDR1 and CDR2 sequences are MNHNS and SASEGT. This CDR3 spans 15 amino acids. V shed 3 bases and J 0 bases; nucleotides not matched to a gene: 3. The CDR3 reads CASSEQGVSTDTQYF. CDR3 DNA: TGTGCCAGCAGTGAGCAGGGGGTAAGCACAGATACGCAGTATTTT.

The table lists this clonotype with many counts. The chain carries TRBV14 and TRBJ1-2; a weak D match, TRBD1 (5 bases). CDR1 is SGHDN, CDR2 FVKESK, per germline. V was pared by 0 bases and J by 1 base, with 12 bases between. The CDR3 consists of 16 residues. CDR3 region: CASSQEGRAYNYGYTF. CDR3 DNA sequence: TGTGCCAGCAGCCAAGAGGGCAGGGCCTATAACTATGGCTACACCTTC. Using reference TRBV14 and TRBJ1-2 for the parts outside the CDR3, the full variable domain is EAGVTQFPSHSVIEKGQTVTLRCDPISGHDNLYWYRRVMGKEIKFLLHFVKESKQDESGMPNNRFLAERTGGTYSTLKVQPAELEDSGVYFCASSQEGRAYNYGYTFGSGTRLTVV.

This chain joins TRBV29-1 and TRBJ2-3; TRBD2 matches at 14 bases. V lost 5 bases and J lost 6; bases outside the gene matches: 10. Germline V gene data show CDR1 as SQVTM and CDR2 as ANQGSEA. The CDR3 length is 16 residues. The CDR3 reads CSVSVTSGGARDTQYF. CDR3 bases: TGCAGCGTTAGCGTGACTAGCGGGGGGGCACGGGATACGCAGTATTTT.

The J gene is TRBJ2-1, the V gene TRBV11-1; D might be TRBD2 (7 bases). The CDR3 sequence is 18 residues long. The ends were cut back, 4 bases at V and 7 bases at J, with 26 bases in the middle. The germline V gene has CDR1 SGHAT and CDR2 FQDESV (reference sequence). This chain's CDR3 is CASSSAWGGGTVRNEQFF. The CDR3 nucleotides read TGTGCCAGCAGCTCGGCTTGGGGGGGCGGAACAGTTAGGAATGAGCAGTTCTTC.

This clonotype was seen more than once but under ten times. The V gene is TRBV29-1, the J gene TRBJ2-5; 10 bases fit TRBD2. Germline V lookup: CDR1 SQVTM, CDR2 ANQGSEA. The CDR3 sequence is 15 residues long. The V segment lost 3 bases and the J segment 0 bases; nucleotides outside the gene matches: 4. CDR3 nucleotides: TGCAGCGTTGAGGTAGCGGGGGGAAACCAAGAGACCCAGTACTTC. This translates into CSVEVAGGNQETQYF.

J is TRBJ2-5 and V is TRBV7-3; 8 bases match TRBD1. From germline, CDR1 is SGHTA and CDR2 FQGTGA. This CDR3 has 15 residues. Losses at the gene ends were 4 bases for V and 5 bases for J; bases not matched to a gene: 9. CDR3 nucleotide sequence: TGTGCCAGCAGCTCGACAGGGGCAGAGGGGGAGACCCAGTACTTC. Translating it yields CASSSTGAEGETQYF.

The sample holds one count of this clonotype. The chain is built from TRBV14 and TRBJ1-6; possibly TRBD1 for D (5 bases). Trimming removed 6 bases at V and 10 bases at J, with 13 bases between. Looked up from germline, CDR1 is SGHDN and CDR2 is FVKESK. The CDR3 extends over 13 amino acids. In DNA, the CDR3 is TGTGCCAGCAGTGAAAGACAGCGATCACCCCTCCACTTT. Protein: CASSERQRSPLHF. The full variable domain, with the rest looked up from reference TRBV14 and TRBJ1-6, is EAGVTQFPSHSVIEKGQTVTLRCDPISGHDNLYWYRRVMGKEIKFLLHFVKESKQDESGMPNNRFLAERTGGTYSTLKVQPAELEDSGVYFCASSERQRSPLHFGNGTRLTVT.

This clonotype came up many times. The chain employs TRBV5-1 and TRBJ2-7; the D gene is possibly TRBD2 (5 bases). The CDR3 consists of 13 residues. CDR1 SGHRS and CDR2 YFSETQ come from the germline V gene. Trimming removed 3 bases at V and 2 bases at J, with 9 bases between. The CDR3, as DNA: TGCGCCAGCAGCTCCGAGGGAACCTACGAGCAGTACTTC. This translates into CASSSEGTYEQYF.

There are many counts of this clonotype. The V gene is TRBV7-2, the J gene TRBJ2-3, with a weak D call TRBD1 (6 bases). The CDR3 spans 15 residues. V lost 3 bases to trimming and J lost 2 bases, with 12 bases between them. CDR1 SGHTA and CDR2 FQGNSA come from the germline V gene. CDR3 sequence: CASSLSGDLTDTQYF. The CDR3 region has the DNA TGTGCCAGCAGCTTGTCAGGGGACCTCACAGATACGCAGTATTTT. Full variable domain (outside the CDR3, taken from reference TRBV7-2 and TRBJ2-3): GAGVSQSPSNKVTEKGKDVELRCDPISGHTALYWYRQSLGQGLEFLIYFQGNSAPDKSGLPSDRFSAERTGGSVSTLTIQRTQQEDSAVYLCASSLSGDLTDTQYFGPGTRLTVL.

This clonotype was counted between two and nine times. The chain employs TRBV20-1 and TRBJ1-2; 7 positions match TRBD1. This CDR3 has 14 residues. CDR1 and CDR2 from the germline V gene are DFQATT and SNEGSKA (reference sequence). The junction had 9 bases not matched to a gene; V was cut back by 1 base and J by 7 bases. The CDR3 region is CSARVHEGAGGYTF. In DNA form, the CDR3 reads TGCAGTGCTAGAGTTCATGAGGGGGCAGGTGGCTACACCTTC.

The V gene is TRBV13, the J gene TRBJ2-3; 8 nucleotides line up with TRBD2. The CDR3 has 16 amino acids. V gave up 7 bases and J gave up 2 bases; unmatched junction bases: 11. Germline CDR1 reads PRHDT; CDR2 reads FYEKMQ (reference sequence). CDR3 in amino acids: CASTARHSGVTDTQYF. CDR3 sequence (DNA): TGTGCCAGCACCGCCCGGCATAGCGGGGTCACAGATACGCAGTATTTT.

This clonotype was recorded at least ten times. CDR3: CASSKTGAGVAYEQYF. The CDR3, as DNA: TGTGCCAGCAGCAAGACGGGGGCAGGGGTGGCCTACGAGCAGTACTTC. The chain joins TRBV7-2 to TRBJ2-7; D may be TRBD1 or TRBD2 (6 bases each). The V end was cut by 5 bases, the J end by 2 bases, with 19 bases between. The V gene's germline CDR1 is SGHTA and CDR2 FQGNSA. The CDR3 extends over 16 amino acids.

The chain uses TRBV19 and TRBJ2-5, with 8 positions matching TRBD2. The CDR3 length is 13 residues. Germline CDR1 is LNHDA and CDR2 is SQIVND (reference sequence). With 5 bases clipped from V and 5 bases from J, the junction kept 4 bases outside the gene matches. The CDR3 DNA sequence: TGTGCCAGTAGTCAGGGACTAGTCGAGACCCAGTACTTC. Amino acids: CASSQGLVETQYF.

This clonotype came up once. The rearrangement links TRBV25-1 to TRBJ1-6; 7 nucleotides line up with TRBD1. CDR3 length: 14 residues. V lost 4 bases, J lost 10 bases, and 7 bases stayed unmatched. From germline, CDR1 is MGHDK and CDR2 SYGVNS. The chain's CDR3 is CASSVDRVDSPLHF. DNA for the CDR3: TGTGCCAGCAGTGTAGACAGGGTGGACTCACCCCTCCACTTT.

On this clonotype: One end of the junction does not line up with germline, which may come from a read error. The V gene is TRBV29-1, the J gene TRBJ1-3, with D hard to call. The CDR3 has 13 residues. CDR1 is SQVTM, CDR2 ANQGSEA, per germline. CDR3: CSVEARSGNTTYF. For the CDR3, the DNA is TGCAGCGTTGAGGCACGCTCTGGGAACACCACATATTTT.

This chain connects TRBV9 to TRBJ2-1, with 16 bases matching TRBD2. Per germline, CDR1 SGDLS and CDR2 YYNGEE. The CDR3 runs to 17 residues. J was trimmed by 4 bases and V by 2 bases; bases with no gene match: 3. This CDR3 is CASSVGLAGGAYNEQFF. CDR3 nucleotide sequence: TGTGCCAGCAGCGTGGGACTAGCGGGGGGGGCTTACAATGAGCAGTTCTTC. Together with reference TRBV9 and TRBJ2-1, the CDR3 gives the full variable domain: DSGVTQTPKHLITATGQRVTLRCSPRSGDLSVYWYQQSLDQGLQFLIQYYNGEERAKGNILERFSAQQFPDLHSELNLSSLELGDSALYFCASSVGLAGGAYNEQFFGPGTRLTVL.

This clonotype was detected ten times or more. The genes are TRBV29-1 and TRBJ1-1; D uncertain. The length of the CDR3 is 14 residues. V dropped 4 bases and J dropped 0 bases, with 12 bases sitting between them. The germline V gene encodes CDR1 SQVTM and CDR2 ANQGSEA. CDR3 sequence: CSVVYPHLNTEAFF. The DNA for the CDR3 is TGCAGCGTTGTTTACCCTCATTTGAACACTGAAGCTTTCTTT.

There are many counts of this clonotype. The CDR3 sequence is CASSSPLWGSTGLATEAFF. CDR3 DNA: TGTGCCAGCAGCTCCCCGCTTTGGGGCTCGACAGGGCTCGCCACTGAAGCTTTCTTT. V usage is TRBV7-1 and J usage is TRBJ1-1, with 7 bases identical to TRBD1. TRBV7-1 is an open reading frame whose function is uncertain. V dropped 3 bases and J dropped 4; count of bases not matched to a gene: 20. There are 19 residues in the CDR3.

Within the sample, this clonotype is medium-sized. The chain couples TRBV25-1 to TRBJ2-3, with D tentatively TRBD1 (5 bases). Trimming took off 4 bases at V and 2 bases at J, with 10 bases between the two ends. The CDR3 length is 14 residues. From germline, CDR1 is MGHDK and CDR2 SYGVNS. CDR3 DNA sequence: TGTGCCAGCAGTGCCGGACACAACACAGATACGCAGTATTTT. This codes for CASSAGHNTDTQYF. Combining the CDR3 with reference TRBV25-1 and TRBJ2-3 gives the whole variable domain EADIYQTPRYLVIGTGKKITLECSQTMGHDKMYWYQQDPGMELHLIHYSYGVNSTEKGDLSSESTVSRIRTEHFPLTLESARPSHTSQYLCASSAGHNTDTQYFGPGTRLTVL.

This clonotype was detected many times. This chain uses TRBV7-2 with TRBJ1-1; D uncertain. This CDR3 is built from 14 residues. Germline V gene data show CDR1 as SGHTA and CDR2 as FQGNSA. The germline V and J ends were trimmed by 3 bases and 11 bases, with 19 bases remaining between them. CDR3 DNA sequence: TGTGCCAGCAGCTTCGGAAGGGCCACCCAGAGGGCTTTCTTT. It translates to CASSFGRATQRAFF. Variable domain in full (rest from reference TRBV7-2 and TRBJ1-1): GAGVSQSPSNKVTEKGKDVELRCDPISGHTALYWYRQSLGQGLEFLIYFQGNSAPDKSGLPSDRFSAERTGGSVSTLTIQRTQQEDSAVYLCASSFGRATQRAFFGQGTRLTVV.